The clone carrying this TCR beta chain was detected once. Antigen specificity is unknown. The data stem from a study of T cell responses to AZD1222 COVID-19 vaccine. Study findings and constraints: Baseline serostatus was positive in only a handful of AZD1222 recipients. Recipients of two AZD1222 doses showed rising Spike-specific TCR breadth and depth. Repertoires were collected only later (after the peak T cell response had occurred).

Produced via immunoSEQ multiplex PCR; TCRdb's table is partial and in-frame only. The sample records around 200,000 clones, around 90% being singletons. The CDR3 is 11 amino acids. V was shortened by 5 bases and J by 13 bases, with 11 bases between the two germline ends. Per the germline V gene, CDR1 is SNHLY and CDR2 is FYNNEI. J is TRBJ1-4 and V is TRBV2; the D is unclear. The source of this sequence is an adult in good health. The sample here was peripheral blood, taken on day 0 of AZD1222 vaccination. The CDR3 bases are TGTGCCAGCAGTCAAACACAGTTACTGTTTTTT. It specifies CASSQTQLLFF.